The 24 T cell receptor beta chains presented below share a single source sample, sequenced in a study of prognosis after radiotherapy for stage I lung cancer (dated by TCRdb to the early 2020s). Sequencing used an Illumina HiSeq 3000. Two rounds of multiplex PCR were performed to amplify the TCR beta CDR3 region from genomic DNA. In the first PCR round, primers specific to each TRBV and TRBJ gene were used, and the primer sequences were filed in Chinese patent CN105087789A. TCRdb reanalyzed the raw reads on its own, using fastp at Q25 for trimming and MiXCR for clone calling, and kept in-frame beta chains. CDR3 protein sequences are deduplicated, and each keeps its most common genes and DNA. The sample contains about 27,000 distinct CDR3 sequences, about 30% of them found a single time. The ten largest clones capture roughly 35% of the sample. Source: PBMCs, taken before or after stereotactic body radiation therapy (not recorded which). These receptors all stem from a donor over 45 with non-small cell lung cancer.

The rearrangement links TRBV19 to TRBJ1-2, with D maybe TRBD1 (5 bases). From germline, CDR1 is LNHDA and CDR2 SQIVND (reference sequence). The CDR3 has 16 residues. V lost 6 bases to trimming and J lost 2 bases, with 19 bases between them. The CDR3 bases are TGTGCCAGTAGCCGTTCGAGCGGGACCGCAAACTATGGCTACACCTTC. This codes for CASSRSSGTANYGYTF.

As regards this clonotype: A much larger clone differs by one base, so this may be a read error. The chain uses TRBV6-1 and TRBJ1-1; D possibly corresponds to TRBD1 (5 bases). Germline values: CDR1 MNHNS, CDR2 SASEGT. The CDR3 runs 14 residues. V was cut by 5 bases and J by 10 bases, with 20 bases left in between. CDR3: CASSNPGPGPGAFF. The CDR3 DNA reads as TGTGCCAGCAGTAATCCGGGGCCCGGCCCTGGAGCTTTCTTT.

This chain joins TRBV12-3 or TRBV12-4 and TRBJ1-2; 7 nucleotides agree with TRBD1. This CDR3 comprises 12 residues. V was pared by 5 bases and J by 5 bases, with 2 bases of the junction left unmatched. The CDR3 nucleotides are TGTGCCAGCAGTAAGACAGGGTATGGCTACACCTTC. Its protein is CASSKTGYGYTF.

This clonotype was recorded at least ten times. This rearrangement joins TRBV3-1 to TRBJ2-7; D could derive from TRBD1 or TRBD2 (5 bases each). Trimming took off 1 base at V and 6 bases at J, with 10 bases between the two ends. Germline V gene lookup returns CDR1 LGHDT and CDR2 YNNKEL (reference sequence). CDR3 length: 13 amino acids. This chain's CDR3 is CASSQVGVGEQYF. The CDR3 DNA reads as TGTGCCAGCAGCCAAGTGGGGGTTGGCGAGCAGTACTTC.

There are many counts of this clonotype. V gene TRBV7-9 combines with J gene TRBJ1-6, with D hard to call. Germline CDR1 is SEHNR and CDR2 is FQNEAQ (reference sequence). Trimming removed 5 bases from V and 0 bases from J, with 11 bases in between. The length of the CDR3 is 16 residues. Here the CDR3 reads CASSPLGSSYNSPLHF. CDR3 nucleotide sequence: TGTGCCAGCAGCCCCCTAGGAAGCTCCTATAATTCACCCCTCCACTTT.

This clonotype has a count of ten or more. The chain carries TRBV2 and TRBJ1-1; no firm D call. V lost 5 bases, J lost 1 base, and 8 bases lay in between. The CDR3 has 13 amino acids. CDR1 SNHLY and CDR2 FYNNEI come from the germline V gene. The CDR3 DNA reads TGTGCCAGCAGTAATTCGGCGAACACTGAAGCTTTCTTT. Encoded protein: CASSNSANTEAFF.

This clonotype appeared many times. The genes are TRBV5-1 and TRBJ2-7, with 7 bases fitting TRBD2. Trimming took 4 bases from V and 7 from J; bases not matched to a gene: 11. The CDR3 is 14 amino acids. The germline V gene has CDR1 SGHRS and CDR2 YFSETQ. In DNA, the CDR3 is TGCGCCAGCAGCCCGGGGAGCGGGGTTCAGGAGCAGTACTTC. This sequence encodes CASSPGSGVQEQYF.

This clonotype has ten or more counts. CDR3 region: CASSAPGTGFGEAFF. The CDR3 nucleotides read TGCGCCAGCAGCGCCCCCGGGACAGGGTTTGGTGAAGCTTTCTTT. The chain is built from TRBV5-1 and TRBJ1-1, with TRBD1 identical over 9 bases. The CDR3 sequence is 15 residues long. Germline CDR1 SGHRS, CDR2 YFSETQ. The V and J ends lost 4 bases and 7 bases, in that order; junction bases with no gene match: 11.

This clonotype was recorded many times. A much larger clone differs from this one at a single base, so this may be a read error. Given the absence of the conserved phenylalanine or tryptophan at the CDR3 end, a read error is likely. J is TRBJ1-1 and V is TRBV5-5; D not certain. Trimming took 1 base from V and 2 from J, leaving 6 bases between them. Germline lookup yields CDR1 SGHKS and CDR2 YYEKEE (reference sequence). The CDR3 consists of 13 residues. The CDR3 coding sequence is TGTGCCAGCAGCTTGCTGTCCAACACTGAAGCTTTCCTT. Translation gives CASSLLSNTEAFL.

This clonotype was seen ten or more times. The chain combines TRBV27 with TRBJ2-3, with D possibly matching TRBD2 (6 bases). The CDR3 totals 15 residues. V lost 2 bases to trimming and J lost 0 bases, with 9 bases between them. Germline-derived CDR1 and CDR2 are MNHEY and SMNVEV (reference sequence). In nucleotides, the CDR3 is TGTGCCAGCAGTTTAATGGGGGGAAGCACAGATACGCAGTATTTT. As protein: CASSLMGGSTDTQYF.

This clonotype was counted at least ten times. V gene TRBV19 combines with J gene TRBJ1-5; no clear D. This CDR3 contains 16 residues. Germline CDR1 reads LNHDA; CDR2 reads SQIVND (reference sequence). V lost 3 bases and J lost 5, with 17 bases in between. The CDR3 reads CASSILLAGSYQPQHF. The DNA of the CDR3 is TGTGCCAGTAGTATTCTCTTGGCAGGCTCTTATCAGCCCCAGCATTTT.

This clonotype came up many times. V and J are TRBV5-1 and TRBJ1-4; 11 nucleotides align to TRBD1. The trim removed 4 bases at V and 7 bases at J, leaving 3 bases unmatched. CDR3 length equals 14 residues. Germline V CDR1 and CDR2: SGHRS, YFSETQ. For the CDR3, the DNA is TGCGCCAGCAGCAAGGGACAGGGGGTTGAAAAACTGTTTTTT. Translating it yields CASSKGQGVEKLFF.

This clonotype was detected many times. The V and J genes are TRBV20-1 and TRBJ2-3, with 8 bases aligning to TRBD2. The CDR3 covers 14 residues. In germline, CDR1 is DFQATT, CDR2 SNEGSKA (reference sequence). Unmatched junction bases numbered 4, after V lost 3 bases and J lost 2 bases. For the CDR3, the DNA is TGCAGTGCTAGCGGGGGGGGCTTCACAGATACGCAGTATTTT. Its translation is CSASGGGFTDTQYF.

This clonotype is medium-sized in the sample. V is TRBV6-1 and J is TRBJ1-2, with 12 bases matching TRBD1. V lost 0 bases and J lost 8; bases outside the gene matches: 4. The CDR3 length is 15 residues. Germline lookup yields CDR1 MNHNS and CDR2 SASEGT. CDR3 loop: CASSEAGTGGEGYTF. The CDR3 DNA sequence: TGTGCCAGCAGTGAAGCAGGGACAGGGGGCGAGGGCTACACCTTC.

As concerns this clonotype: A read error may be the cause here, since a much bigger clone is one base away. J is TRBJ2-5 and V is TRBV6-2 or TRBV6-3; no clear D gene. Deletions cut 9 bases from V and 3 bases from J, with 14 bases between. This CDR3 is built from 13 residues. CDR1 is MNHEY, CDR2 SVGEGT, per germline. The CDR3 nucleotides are TGTGCCAGTCGGTCCGATGTAAAAGAGACCCAGTACTTC. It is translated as CASRSDVKETQYF.

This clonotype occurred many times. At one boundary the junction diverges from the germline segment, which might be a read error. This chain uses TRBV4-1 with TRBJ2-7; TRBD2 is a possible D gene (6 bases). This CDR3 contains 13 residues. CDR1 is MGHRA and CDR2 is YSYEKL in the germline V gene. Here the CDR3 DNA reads TGCGCCAGCAGCCAAGGGGGGACTCCTTTTATCGACTTC. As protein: CASSQGGTPFIDF.

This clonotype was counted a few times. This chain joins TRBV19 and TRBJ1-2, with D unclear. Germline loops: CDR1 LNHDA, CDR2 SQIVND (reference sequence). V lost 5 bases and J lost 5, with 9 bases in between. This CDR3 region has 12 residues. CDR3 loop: CASSAGEYGYTF. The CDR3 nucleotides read TGTGCCAGTAGTGCGGGAGAGTATGGCTACACCTTC.

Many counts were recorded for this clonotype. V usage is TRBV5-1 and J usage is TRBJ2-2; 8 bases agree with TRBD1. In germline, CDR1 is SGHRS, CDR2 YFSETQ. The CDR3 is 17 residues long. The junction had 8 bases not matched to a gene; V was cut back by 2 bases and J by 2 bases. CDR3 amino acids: CASSFHGQGGNTGELFF. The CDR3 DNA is TGCGCCAGCAGCTTCCACGGACAGGGAGGTAACACCGGGGAGCTGTTTTTT.

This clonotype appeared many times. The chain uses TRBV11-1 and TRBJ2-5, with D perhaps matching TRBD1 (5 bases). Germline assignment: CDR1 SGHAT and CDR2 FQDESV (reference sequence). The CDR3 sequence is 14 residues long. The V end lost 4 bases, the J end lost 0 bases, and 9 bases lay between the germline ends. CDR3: CASSSQGYQETQYF. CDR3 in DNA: TGTGCCAGCAGCTCGCAGGGATACCAAGAGACCCAGTACTTC.

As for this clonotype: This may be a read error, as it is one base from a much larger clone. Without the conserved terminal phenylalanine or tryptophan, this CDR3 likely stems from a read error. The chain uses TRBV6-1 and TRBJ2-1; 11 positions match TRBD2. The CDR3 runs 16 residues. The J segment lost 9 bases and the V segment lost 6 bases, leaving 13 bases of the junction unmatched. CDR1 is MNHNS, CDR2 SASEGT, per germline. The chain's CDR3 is CASSERTLAGGSEQFL. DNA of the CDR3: TGTGCCAGCAGCGAACGCACTCTAGCGGGAGGAAGTGAGCAGTTCTTA.

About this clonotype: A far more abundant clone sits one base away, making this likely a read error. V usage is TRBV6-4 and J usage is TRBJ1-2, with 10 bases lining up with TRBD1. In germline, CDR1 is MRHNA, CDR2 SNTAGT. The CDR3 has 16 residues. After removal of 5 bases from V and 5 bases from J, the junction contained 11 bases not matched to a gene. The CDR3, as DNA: TGTGCCAGCAGTTACGTAGGGACAGGGGACGTTTATGGCTACACCTTC. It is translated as CASSYVGTGDVYGYTF.

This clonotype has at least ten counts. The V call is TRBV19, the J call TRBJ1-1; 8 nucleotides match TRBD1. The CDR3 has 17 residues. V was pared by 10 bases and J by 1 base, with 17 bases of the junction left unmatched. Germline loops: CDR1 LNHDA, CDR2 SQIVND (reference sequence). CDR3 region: CATSHGAGGLGNTEAFF. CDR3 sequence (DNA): TGTGCCACCTCCCACGGGGCAGGGGGCCTGGGGAACACTGAAGCTTTCTTT.

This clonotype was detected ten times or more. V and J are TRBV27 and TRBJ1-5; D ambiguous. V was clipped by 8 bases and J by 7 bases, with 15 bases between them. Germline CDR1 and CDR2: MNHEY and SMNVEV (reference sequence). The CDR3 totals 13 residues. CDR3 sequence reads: CASSFVAEQPQHF. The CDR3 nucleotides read TGTGCCAGCTCCTTCGTGGCAGAGCAGCCCCAGCATTTT.

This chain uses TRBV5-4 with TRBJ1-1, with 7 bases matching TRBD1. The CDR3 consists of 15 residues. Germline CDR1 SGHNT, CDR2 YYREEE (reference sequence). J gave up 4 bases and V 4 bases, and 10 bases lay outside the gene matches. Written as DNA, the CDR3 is TGTGCCAGCAGCCCGGGACAGACTTTTACCACTGAAGCTTTCTTT. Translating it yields CASSPGQTFTTEAFF.